The present entry profiles one T cell receptor (beta chain) with its context. This record comes from a study of OX40 agonist ivuxolimab in advanced cancers. About the study: Earlier anti-PD-1, anti-PD-L1 or anti-CTLA-4 therapy was permitted; over 35% had received some.

CDR3 length: 8 residues. V lost 10 bases and J 5 bases, leaving 3 bases between the germline ends. Germline CDR1 MNHEY, CDR2 SMNVEV (reference sequence). Clones were sequenced by immunoSEQ multiplex PCR, and TCRdb holds only the in-frame ones, with some missing. Among some 60,000 clones listed, under 90% were seen once. The sample was CD4+ or CD8+ T cells sorted from blood, taken in a trial of the OX40 agonist ivuxolimab. The source is an adult with an advanced solid tumor such as melanoma, head and neck, liver or kidney cancer. This chain connects TRBV27 to TRBJ2-7; D gene ambiguous. CDR3 residues: CATHEQYF. CDR3 nucleotide sequence: TGTGCCACCCACGAGCAGTACTTC.